These T cell receptor beta chains were read from a single sample in a study of T cell responses to AZD1222 COVID-19 vaccine. Libraries were prepared by immunoSEQ multiplex PCR; TCRdb keeps only in-frame clonotypes and omits some of them. The sample yields 150,000 to 200,000 clones, almost 95% seen once. This material consisted of peripheral blood, taken on day 0 of AZD1222 vaccination. The receptors shown here come from an adult in good health. Both conserved end residues are part of each CDR3.

v_gene	len	j_gene	CDR3aa
TRBV7-8	14	TRBJ1-5	CASSFRVYDQPQHF
TRBV18	12	TRBJ2-5	CASSQEKETQYF
TRBV3-1/TRBV3-2	18	TRBJ2-6	CASSQAGTGGIGANVLTF
TRBV30	15	TRBJ1-1	CAWSGVGAVNTEAFF
TRBV3-1/TRBV3-2	14	TRBJ2-5	CASSQGAGQETQYF
TRBV24-1	13	TRBJ2-7	CATTTGTPYEQYF
TRBV18	16	TRBJ2-1	CASSPSTGQGYNEQFF
TRBV24-1	14	TRBJ2-1	CATSDHGRANEQFF
TRBV7-2	18	TRBJ2-1	CASSWGARTSIWYNEQFF
TRBV19	13	TRBJ1-5	CASSIAVNQPQHF
TRBV2	14	TRBJ1-1	CASVGTGANTEAFF
TRBV7-2	12	TRBJ2-2	CASGNGPGELFF
TRBV3-1/TRBV3-2	17	TRBJ2-1	CASSQRARWALYNEQFF
TRBV28	16	TRBJ2-1	CASSFGQEVPYNEQFF
TRBV2	15	TRBJ2-6	CASSLITAGANVLTF
TRBV4-3	17	TRBJ1-2	CASSQDMGPRWVSGYTF
TRBV15	15	TRBJ2-2	CATSSSGSITGELFF
TRBV7-2	15	TRBJ1-5	CASSARGFGNQPQHF
TRBV28	16	TRBJ2-7	CASSLWGQGVAYEQYF
TRBV11-3	15	TRBJ1-2	CASSLILIGGGGYTF
TRBV11-2	17	TRBJ2-7	CASSPINRGRRSYEQYF
TRBV7-9	16	TRBJ2-7	CASSLGRGGLSYEQYF
TRBV7-2	14	TRBJ1-5	CASSFGQGSSPQHF
TRBV7-8	13	TRBJ2-3	CAGRLADTDTQYF
TRBV28	15	TRBJ1-1	CASTPHPGGPPRAFF
TRBV7-3	15	TRBJ1-2	CASSLAPGQDGGYTF
TRBV30	12	TRBJ1-5	CAWSGGDQPQHF
TRBV7-8	14	TRBJ2-3	CASRRDSLGDTQYF
TRBV5-4	13	TRBJ1-4	CASRAAGNEKLFF
TRBV28	15	TRBJ2-2	CASVRGGENTGELFF
TRBV9	16	TRBJ2-1	CASSVGVLGAVDEQFF
TRBV7-6	14	TRBJ1-2	CASSLGQGEEGYTF
TRBV12-3/TRBV12-4	13	TRBJ1-3	CASSRATGNTIYF
TRBV6-5	15	TRBJ2-7	CASRLDWGTFYEQYF
TRBV6-5	15	TRBJ2-2	CASCIGRGPTGELFF
TRBV5-1	15	TRBJ1-5	CASSLAPGGNQPQHF
TRBV25-1	12	TRBJ2-7	CASSEYRGEQYF
TRBV7-9	14	TRBJ1-2	CASSFGDRVNGYTF
TRBV19	17	TRBJ1-4	CASSTIPGTEYNEKLFF
TRBV7-6	18	TRBJ2-1	CASSLEGQAGGSYNEQFF
TRBV4-3	18	TRBJ2-1	CASSQDSGGSWAGDEQFF
TRBV7-2	15	TRBJ1-1	CASSLATGGYTEAFF
TRBV5-5	15	TRBJ1-2	CASSLERTTNYGYTF
TRBV6-5	14	TRBJ2-7	CASARTGSSYEQYF
TRBV28	13	TRBJ2-5	CASSPGGWETQYF
TRBV30	16	TRBJ1-6	CAWGSSPGTRNSPLHF
TRBV28	14	TRBJ2-7	CASSLSDRPYEQYF
TRBV4-1	13	TRBJ1-3	CASSQVPADTIYF